Presented here are 15 T cell receptor beta chains from one specimen sequenced in a study of blood T cell repertoires in COVID-19. TCRdb keeps only in-frame clones here, not all; method: immunoSEQ multiplex PCR. The sample lists approximately 100,000 clones, approximately 92% seen once, with approximately 29% in the top ten. Input material: peripheral blood. The origin of the receptors is a woman of 80 years or more with acute or convalescent COVID-19.

The V call is TRBV2, the J call TRBJ1-5; D call uncertain. The ends were cut back, 7 bases at V and 2 bases at J, with 12 bases in the middle. There are 14 residues in the CDR3. Germline CDR1 reads SNHLY; CDR2 reads FYNNEI. The CDR3 loop reads CASTLRLGNQPQHF. The CDR3 coding sequence is TGTGCCAGCACTCTAAGACTGGGCAATCAGCCCCAGCATTTT.

This chain joins TRBV28 and TRBJ2-1; D remains unclear. The V gene lost 3 bases and the J gene lost 6 bases, with 6 bases spanning the gap. Per germline, CDR1 MDHEN and CDR2 SYDVKM. The CDR3 is 12 residues long. CDR3 DNA sequence: TGTGCCAGCAGTTTTGAGCGCAATGAGCAGTTCTTC. It codes for CASSFERNEQFF. Full variable domain (missing parts from reference TRBV28 and TRBJ2-1): DVKVTQSSRYLVKRTGEKVFLECVQDMDHENMFWYRQDPGLGLRLIYFSYDVKMKEKGDIPEGYSVSREKKERFSLILESASTNQTSMYLCASSFERNEQFFGPGTRLTVL.

The genes are TRBV18 and TRBJ2-7; D might be TRBD1 (5 bases). The V end was cut by 2 bases, the J end by 0 bases, with 17 bases between. Germline CDR1 reads KGHSH; CDR2 reads LQKENI. The CDR3 is 17 residues long. As DNA, the CDR3 is TGTGCCAGCTCACCAAGTCTCGCAGACAGAAGCTCCTACGAGCAGTACTTC. This translates into CASSPSLADRSSYEQYF. Based on the CDR3 plus reference TRBV18 and TRBJ2-7, the full variable domain is NAGVMQNPRHLVRRRGQEARLRCSPMKGHSHVYWYRQLPEEGLKFMVYLQKENIIDESGMPKERFSAEFPKEGPSILRIQQVVRGDSAAYFCASSPSLADRSSYEQYFGPGTRLTVT.

The chain uses TRBV28 and TRBJ1-6, with D perhaps matching TRBD1 (6 bases). Germline V gives CDR1 MDHEN, CDR2 SYDVKM. The CDR3 covers 18 residues. V shed 3 bases and J shed 7 bases, with 22 bases lying between them. CDR3 amino acids: CASSFYGPLQGSNSPLHF. CDR3 nucleotides: TGTGCCAGCAGTTTCTACGGACCACTACAGGGCTCAAATTCACCCCTCCACTTT.

The chain has TRBV5-1 and TRBJ1-1; 12 positions agree with TRBD1. Germline CDR1 is SGHRS and CDR2 is YFSETQ. The V and J ends lost 4 bases and 5 bases, in that order; junction bases with no gene match: 9. CDR3 size: 16 residues. The CDR3 bases are TGCGCCAGCAGCGTCGGGACAGGGGGCCCTGGGACTGAAGCTTTCTTT. Translating it yields CASSVGTGGPGTEAFF.

V gene TRBV5-5 combines with J gene TRBJ2-6, with 7 bases aligning to TRBD1. The CDR3 has 15 residues. With 6 bases clipped from V and 0 bases from J, the junction kept 3 bases outside the gene matches. The germline V gene encodes CDR1 SGHKS and CDR2 YYEKEE (reference sequence). In DNA form, the CDR3 reads TGTGCCAGCAACAGGGGAAGCTCTGGGGCCAACGTCCTGACTTTC. Translated: CASNRGSSGANVLTF.

J is TRBJ2-3 and V is TRBV19; weak D call: TRBD2 (5 bases). Germline V gene data show CDR1 as LNHDA and CDR2 as SQIVND (reference sequence). V dropped 6 bases and J dropped 6 bases, with 16 bases sitting between them. This CDR3 contains 14 residues. CDR3 bases: TGTGCCAGTAGGAAAGAGGAGGACGGGGATACGCAGTATTTT. Its translation is CASRKEEDGDTQYF.

V usage is TRBV3-1 (or the pseudogene TRBV3-2) and J usage is TRBJ2-7, with 11 bases fitting TRBD2. The ends lost 5 bases at V and 5 bases at J; junction bases unmatched: 5. The CDR3 loop spans 14 amino acids. Germline V gene lookup returns CDR1 LGHDT and CDR2 YNNKEL (reference sequence). DNA of the CDR3: TGTGCCAGCAGCTTCCTAGCGGGGGGCAACGAGCAGTACTTC. Its protein product is CASSFLAGGNEQYF.

The chain links TRBV18 to TRBJ1-1; TRBD1 might be the D (5 bases). Trimming removed 2 bases at V and 5 bases at J, with 12 bases between. The CDR3 contains 14 residues. Germline CDR1 and CDR2: KGHSH and LQKENI. CDR3 region: CASSPLDIRTEAFF. In DNA form, the CDR3 reads TGTGCCAGCTCACCATTGGACATAAGAACTGAAGCTTTCTTT.

This rearrangement joins TRBV18 to TRBJ2-5; D is unresolved. The CDR3 sequence is 14 residues long. Germline values: CDR1 KGHSH, CDR2 LQKENI. Trimming took off 2 bases at V and 3 bases at J, with 10 bases between the two ends. The CDR3 bases are TGTGCCAGCTCACCATGGTACCAGAAAGAGACCCAGTACTTC. Translating gives CASSPWYQKETQYF.

The rearrangement uses TRBV6-5 and TRBJ2-7; maybe TRBD1 (6 bases). This CDR3 spans 13 amino acids. Per germline, CDR1 MNHEY and CDR2 SVGAGI. V dropped 3 bases and J dropped 3 bases, with 9 bases sitting between them. The CDR3 DNA reads as TGTGCCAGCAGTTATGACAGGTTCTACGAGCAGTACTTC. Protein product: CASSYDRFYEQYF.

This chain links TRBV27 with TRBJ2-7; D may be TRBD1 (6 bases). CDR1 and CDR2 (germline): MNHEY, SMNVEV (reference sequence). The CDR3 runs 14 residues. The V and J ends lost 5 bases and 1 base respectively, with 12 bases between them. The DNA of the CDR3 is TGTGCCAGCAGTCCAGGACAGCGATCCTACGAGCAGTACTTC. Its protein product is CASSPGQRSYEQYF.

The chain recombines TRBV7-2 with TRBJ2-5; 9 positions match TRBD2. The CDR3 is made up of 15 amino acids. V dropped 2 bases and J dropped 2; count of bases not matched to a gene: 3. CDR1 is SGHTA and CDR2 is FQGNSA in the germline V gene. The CDR3 nucleotides are TGTGCCAGCAGCTTACTAGCGGGGAAACAAGAGACCCAGTACTTC. It encodes CASSLLAGKQETQYF.

The V gene is TRBV15, the J gene TRBJ1-4; D perhaps matches TRBD1 (6 bases). The CDR3 extends over 15 amino acids. Germline CDR1 reads LNHNV; CDR2 reads YYDKDF (reference sequence). Trimming left V 0 bases short and J 6 bases short, with 11 bases between. The CDR3 protein is CATSREAAGDEKLFF. Here the CDR3 DNA reads TGTGCCACCAGCAGAGAGGCGGCAGGGGATGAAAAACTGTTTTTT.

V is TRBV7-2 and J is TRBJ2-5; D possibly corresponds to TRBD2 (6 bases). The germline V gene encodes CDR1 SGHTA and CDR2 FQGNSA. This CDR3 has 14 amino acids. Trimming removed 3 bases from V and 1 base from J, with 9 bases in between. CDR3 bases: TGTGCCAGCAGCTTCATAGCGGCCCAAGAGACCCAGTACTTC. It specifies CASSFIAAQETQYF. Full variable domain (outside the CDR3, taken from reference TRBV7-2 and TRBJ2-5): GAGVSQSPSNKVTEKGKDVELRCDPISGHTALYWYRQSLGQGLEFLIYFQGNSAPDKSGLPSDRFSAERTGGSVSTLTIQRTQQEDSAVYLCASSFIAAQETQYFGPGTRLLVL.